One sample yielded the 2 T cell receptor beta chains listed below, sequenced in a study of beta chain features in type 1 diabetes. Expressed TCRB transcripts were sequenced because the isolated RNA had all been reverse transcribed beforehand. TCRdb's copy holds only in-frame clones and misses some; the assay was immunoSEQ multiplex PCR. The sample consists of more than 85,000 clones, 40% of them appearing once. The sample taken for sequencing was stem cell memory CD4+ T cells from blood. These receptors came from a woman under 30 in good health.

This clone was seen more than once but under ten times. The rearrangement joins TRBV11-1 to TRBJ2-1; D is perhaps TRBD2 (6 bases). The germline V gene encodes CDR1 SGHAT and CDR2 FQDESV (reference sequence). CDR3 length: 18 amino acids. V dropped 5 bases and J dropped 4 bases, with 24 bases sitting between them. The CDR3 DNA reads as TGTGCCAGCAGCCTTATACCGACCGCAGCGGGCCCATACAATGAGCAGTTCTTC. It translates to CASSLIPTAAGPYNEQFF. The whole variable domain, filled in from reference TRBV11-1 and TRBJ2-1, reads EAEVAQSPRYKITEKSQAVAFWCDPISGHATLYWYRQILGQGPELLVQFQDESVVDDSQLPKDRFSAERLKGVDSTLKIQPAELGDSAMYLCASSLIPTAAGPYNEQFFGPGTRLTVL.

The gene calls are TRBV28 and TRBJ2-1, with D possibly TRBD2 on 9 matching bases. V lost 4 bases and J 12 bases, leaving 37 bases between the germline ends. CDR1 MDHEN and CDR2 SYDVKM come from the germline V gene. The CDR3 has 20 residues. The CDR3 DNA is TGTGCCAGCAGTTCCCCCAGGGGGCCTGGGACTAGCAGGGGCAAACAGGGGCAGTTCTTC. Its protein product is CASSSPRGPGTSRGKQGQFF.